This TCR beta chain was captured in a study of blood T cell repertoires in COVID-19. Germline CDR1 and CDR2: MDHEN and SYDVKM. The CDR3 totals 14 residues. Trimming stripped 5 bases from V and 1 base from J, with 9 bases between. Patients in Seattle were enrolled during active infection, then followed longitudinally. In the source study's methods: The assay estimated nucleated cells by amplifying reference gene primers. The method was immunoSEQ multiplex PCR; TCRdb's version includes in-frame clones alone and lacks a portion of them. From that table come the V and J calls and clone size; the DNA was used to work out D and trimming. The data show roughly 100,000 clones, over 65% seen once.

The TCR originated in an elderly man with COVID-19, enrolled during active disease. The gene calls are TRBV28 and TRBJ1-3; D might be TRBD1 (6 bases). What was sequenced was peripheral blood. The DNA of the CDR3 is TGTGCCAGCAGTCTCAGGGGTTCTGGAAACACCATATATTTT. Protein: CASSLRGSGNTIYF.